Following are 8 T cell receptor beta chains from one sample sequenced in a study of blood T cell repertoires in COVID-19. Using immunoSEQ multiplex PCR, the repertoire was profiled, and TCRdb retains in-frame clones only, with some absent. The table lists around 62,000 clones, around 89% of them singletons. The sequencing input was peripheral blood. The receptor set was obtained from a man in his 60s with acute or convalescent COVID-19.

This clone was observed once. As DNA, the CDR3 is TGTGCCAGCCAGGGGGCACCGAACACCGGGGAGCTGTTTTTT. Protein sequence: CASQGAPNTGELFF. The chain employs TRBV19 and TRBJ2-2; TRBD1 matches 8 bases. The CDR3 runs 14 residues. CDR1 is LNHDA, CDR2 SQIVND, per germline (reference sequence). J lost 0 bases, V lost 9 bases, and 3 bases had no gene match.

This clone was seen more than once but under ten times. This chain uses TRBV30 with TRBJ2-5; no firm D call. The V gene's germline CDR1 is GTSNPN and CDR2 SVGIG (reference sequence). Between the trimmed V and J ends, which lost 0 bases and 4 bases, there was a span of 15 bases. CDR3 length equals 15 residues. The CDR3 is CAWSVPGPAAETQYF. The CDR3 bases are TGTGCCTGGAGTGTACCGGGTCCTGCAGCAGAGACCCAGTACTTC.

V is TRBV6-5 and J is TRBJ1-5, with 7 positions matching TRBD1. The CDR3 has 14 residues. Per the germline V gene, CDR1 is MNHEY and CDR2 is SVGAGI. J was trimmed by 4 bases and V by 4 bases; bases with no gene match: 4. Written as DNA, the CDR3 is TGTGCCAGCAGTTCTCGGACAGGTAATCAGCCCCAGCATTTT. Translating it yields CASSSRTGNQPQHF.

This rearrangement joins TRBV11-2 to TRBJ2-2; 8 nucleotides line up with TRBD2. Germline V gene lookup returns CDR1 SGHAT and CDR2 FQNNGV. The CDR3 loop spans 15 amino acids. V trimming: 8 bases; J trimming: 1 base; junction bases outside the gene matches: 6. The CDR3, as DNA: TGTGCCAGCGGAGCTCTAGCGGGGAACACCGGGGAGCTGTTTTTT. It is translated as CASGALAGNTGELFF.

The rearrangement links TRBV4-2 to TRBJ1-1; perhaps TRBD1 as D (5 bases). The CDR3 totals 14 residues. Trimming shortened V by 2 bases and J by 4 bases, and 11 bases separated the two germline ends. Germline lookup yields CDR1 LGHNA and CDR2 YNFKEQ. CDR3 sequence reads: CASSQLARATEAFF. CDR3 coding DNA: TGTGCCAGCAGCCAATTAGCCAGGGCCACTGAAGCTTTCTTT.

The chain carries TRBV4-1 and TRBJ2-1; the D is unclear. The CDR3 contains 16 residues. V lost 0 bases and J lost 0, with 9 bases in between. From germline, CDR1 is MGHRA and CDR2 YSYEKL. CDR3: CASSQDEPSSYNEQFF. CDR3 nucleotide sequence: TGCGCCAGCAGCCAAGATGAGCCGAGCTCCTACAATGAGCAGTTCTTC.

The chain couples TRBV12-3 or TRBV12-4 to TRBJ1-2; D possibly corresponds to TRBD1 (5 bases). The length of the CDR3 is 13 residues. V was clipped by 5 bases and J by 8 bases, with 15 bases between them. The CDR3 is CASSLTQESGYTF. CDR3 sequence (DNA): TGTGCCAGCAGTCTTACACAGGAGTCGGGCTACACCTTC.

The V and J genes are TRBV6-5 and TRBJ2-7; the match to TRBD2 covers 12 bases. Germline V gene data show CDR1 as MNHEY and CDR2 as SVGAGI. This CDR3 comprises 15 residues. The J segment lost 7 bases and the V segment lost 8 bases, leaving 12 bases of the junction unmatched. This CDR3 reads CASGRTSGNLGEQYF. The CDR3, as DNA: TGTGCCAGCGGACGGACTAGCGGGAATCTAGGTGAGCAGTACTTC.